The next 25 T cell receptor beta chains were all read from a single sample in a study of breast tumors, draining lymph nodes, adjacent tissues. TCRdb called the multiplex PCR reads again in MiXCR, with one record for every CDR3 protein. Among around 70,000 distinct CDR3 sequences, roughly 40% were seen once, and the ten largest hold roughly 8.1%. Sequencing was performed on breast tumor tissue. Source of these receptors: a female donor with breast cancer. Some clones in this sample may be carry-over from other donors' samples.

This clonotype was observed a few times. The chain couples TRBV20-1 to TRBJ2-5; 9 nucleotides agree with TRBD1. Looked up from germline, CDR1 is DFQATT and CDR2 is SNEGSKA (reference sequence). CDR3 length: 18 residues. The ends lost 6 bases at V and 5 bases at J; junction bases unmatched: 22. This CDR3 reads CSAHSRRDRALSTETQYF. The DNA of the CDR3 is TGCAGTGCCCACTCAAGGAGGGACAGGGCACTCTCAACTGAGACCCAGTACTTC.

This clonotype was found many times. The chain employs TRBV7-3 and TRBJ2-2, with 9 nucleotides matching TRBD1. Germline V lookup: CDR1 SGHTA, CDR2 FQGTGA. This CDR3 has 18 residues. V was pared by 5 bases and J by 7 bases, with 17 bases of the junction left unmatched. CDR3 sequence reads: CASSLQGALATKGGELFF. CDR3 in DNA: TGTGCCAGCAGCCTACAGGGGGCCCTAGCGACAAAGGGCGGGGAGCTGTTTTTT.

This clonotype occurred many times. The chain's CDR3 is CASSRPIQGGPLTDTQYF. The CDR3 nucleotides read TGTGCCAGCAGCCGACCGATACAGGGTGGGCCCCTCACAGATACGCAGTATTTT. The chain couples TRBV5-8 to TRBJ2-3; D possibly corresponds to TRBD1 (6 bases). Trimming removed 4 bases from V and 2 bases from J, with 23 bases in between. Germline lookup yields CDR1 SGHTS and CDR2 YDEGEE. The CDR3 runs to 18 residues.

Details on this clonotype: Germline is not matched at one junction end, which may reflect a read error. The gene calls are TRBV24-1 and TRBJ2-2; 10 bases agree with TRBD2. CDR1 and CDR2 from the germline V gene are KGHDR and SFDVKD. The CDR3 length is 16 residues. DNA of the CDR3: TGTGCCACCAGTTACCCTACTAGCGGGATTTTCGGGGAGCCGTTTTTT. This encodes CATSYPTSGIFGEPFF.

By share, this clonotype ranks as medium-sized. The chain combines TRBV7-9 with TRBJ2-3; 7 bases agree with TRBD1. The CDR3 sequence is 14 residues long. CDR1 and CDR2 (germline): SEHNR, FQNEAQ (reference sequence). The trim removed 5 bases at V and 4 bases at J, leaving 6 bases unmatched. DNA for the CDR3: TGTGCCAGCAGCCCGACAGGGACGCCAGATACGCAGTATTTT. It is translated as CASSPTGTPDTQYF.

The rearrangement uses TRBV7-9 and TRBJ1-6; 7 positions match TRBD1. CDR1 SEHNR and CDR2 FQNEAQ come from the germline V gene (reference sequence). Unmatched junction bases numbered 6, after V lost 1 base and J lost 6 bases. The CDR3 is 16 residues long. As DNA, the CDR3 is TGTGCCAGCAGCTTAGGAGTCCAGGGGGTTAATTCACCCCTCCACTTT. Its translation is CASSLGVQGVNSPLHF.

Regarding this clonotype: This likely comes from a read error, as the CDR3 has no conserved phenylalanine or tryptophan at its end. The limits of the CDR3 on the DNA are not certain, so only TCRdb's listed CDR3 is given. The chain links TRBV15 to TRBJ1-2. Germline CDR1 and CDR2: LNHNV and YYDKDF (reference sequence). The CDR3 length equals 9 residues, ends included. CDR3 protein: CATSTYGAY.

About this clonotype itself: This may arise from a read error, as a much more abundant clone is one base away. The chain combines TRBV5-1 with TRBJ2-5; 9 nucleotides agree with TRBD1. The CDR3 has 15 residues. Looked up from germline, CDR1 is SGHRS and CDR2 is YFSETQ. For the CDR3, the DNA is TGCGCCAGTAGCCAGAGACAGGGGGACCACGAGACCCAGTACTTC. Its translation is CASSQRQGDHETQYF. Looking up the rest from reference TRBV5-1 and TRBJ2-5 gives the full variable domain: KAGVTQTPRYLIKTRGQQVTLSCSPISGHRSVSWYQQTPGQGLQFLFEYFSETQRNKGNFPGRFSGRQFSNSRSEMNVSTLELGDSALYLCASSQRQGDHETQYFGPGTRLLVL.

This clonotype appeared many times. The gene calls are TRBV27 and TRBJ2-3; TRBD1 might be the D (6 bases). Trimming pared 6 bases from V and 4 bases from J, leaving 20 bases between. Germline CDR1 MNHEY, CDR2 SMNVEV (reference sequence). The CDR3 is 16 residues long. The CDR3 sequence is CASSHYRARGPDTQYF. CDR3 DNA: TGTGCCAGCAGCCATTATCGGGCCAGGGGTCCAGATACGCAGTATTTT.

This clonotype was counted ten times or more. The rearrangement links TRBV20-1 to TRBJ2-7, with 9 bases fitting TRBD1. Germline V CDR1 and CDR2: DFQATT, SNEGSKA (reference sequence). The CDR3 covers 14 residues. Germline trimming cut 4 bases from V and 1 base from J; bases unmatched to any gene: 5. The CDR3 region is CSANPGTGSYEQYF. CDR3 sequence (DNA): TGCAGTGCTAACCCCGGGACAGGGTCCTACGAGCAGTACTTC.

This clonotype was counted between two and nine times. The chain is built from TRBV6-2 or TRBV6-3 and TRBJ2-1; D is unresolved. The germline V gene encodes CDR1 MNHEY and CDR2 SVGEGT. The V end was cut by 6 bases, the J end by 0 bases, with 9 bases between. The CDR3 runs 14 residues. The CDR3 loop reads CASRRFSSYNEQFF. Here the CDR3 DNA reads TGTGCCAGCAGGCGGTTCAGCTCCTACAATGAGCAGTTCTTC.

This clonotype was observed many times. CDR3 protein: CASSLEGTASTYEQYF. As DNA, the CDR3 is TGTGCCAGCAGCCTCGAGGGGACAGCCAGTACCTACGAGCAGTACTTC. This rearrangement joins TRBV6-1 to TRBJ2-7; 7 bases align to TRBD1. Germline-derived CDR1 and CDR2 are MNHNS and SASEGT. V lost 6 bases, J lost 2 bases, and 13 bases stayed unmatched. The CDR3 spans 16 residues.

This clonotype was recorded at least ten times. The rearrangement links TRBV4-1 to TRBJ2-3; D not resolved. Germline V CDR1 and CDR2: MGHRA, YSYEKL. The CDR3 sequence is 17 residues long. Deletions cut 1 base from V and 4 bases from J, with 18 bases between. The CDR3 DNA is TGCGCCAGCAGCCAAGTAGGCCCAAAGGAAGTCGCAGATACGCAGTATTTT. Translation: CASSQVGPKEVADTQYF.

This clonotype was observed at least ten times. This chain joins TRBV4-2 and TRBJ2-7; TRBD2 matches at 8 bases. CDR1 is LGHNA and CDR2 is YNFKEQ in the germline V gene. This CDR3 has 15 amino acids. The junction had 5 bases not matched to a gene; V was cut back by 1 base and J by 3 bases. CDR3 coding DNA: TGTGCCAGCAGCCAAGTGGCGGGAGGCGACTACGAGCAGTACTTC. It is translated as CASSQVAGGDYEQYF.

The chain joins TRBV5-1 to TRBJ2-7, with 8 bases that match TRBD2. CDR3 length: 17 residues. Germline CDR1 reads SGHRS; CDR2 reads YFSETQ. V lost 2 bases and J lost 9; bases outside the gene matches: 19. The CDR3 protein is CASSFFPEAGTRDGQYF. The CDR3 nucleotides are TGCGCCAGCAGCTTTTTCCCCGAGGCCGGGACTAGAGACGGGCAGTACTTC.

This sequence joins TRBV6-6 and TRBJ1-5, with D possibly being TRBD1 (5 bases). The CDR3 contains 14 residues. Germline V CDR1 and CDR2: MNHNY, SVGAGI (reference sequence). The V gene lost 6 bases and the J gene lost 10 bases, with 19 bases spanning the gap. The CDR3 DNA sequence: TGTGCCAGCAGCGCAACGGGGGTAAGTTTTCCCCAGCATTTT. It encodes CASSATGVSFPQHF.

The genes are TRBV19 and TRBJ2-5; 8 bases agree with TRBD2. The V gene's germline CDR1 is LNHDA and CDR2 SQIVND (reference sequence). Losses at the gene ends were 3 bases for V and 4 bases for J; bases not matched to a gene: 13. The CDR3 loop spans 17 amino acids. Here the CDR3 DNA reads TGTGCCAGTAGTATGGCGGGGGGACGGGGGCAACGAGAGACCCAGTACTTC. Translating gives CASSMAGGRGQRETQYF.

The CDR3 DNA is TGCAGTGCCAGACAGGTAAACTATGGCTACACCTTC. Translated, it gives CSARQVNYGYTF. The V and J genes are TRBV20-1 and TRBJ1-2, with D possibly matching TRBD1 (6 bases). The V end lost 6 bases, the J end lost 2 bases, and 10 bases lay between the germline ends. There are 12 residues in the CDR3. Per the germline V gene, CDR1 is DFQATT and CDR2 is SNEGSKA (reference sequence).

As to this clonotype: A much larger clone lies a single base off, so this may be a read error. The rearrangement links TRBV10-3 to TRBJ1-1, with TRBD1 identical over 7 bases. Trimming cost V 5 bases and J 3 bases; bases outside gene matches: 9. In germline, CDR1 is ENHRY, CDR2 SYGVKD. There are 15 residues in the CDR3. This chain's CDR3 is CAISPLSDRDTEAFF. CDR3 bases: TGTGCCATCAGTCCCCTTTCCGACAGGGACACTGAAGCTTTCTTT.

For this clonotype: This sequence may be a read error, since a much larger clone differs from it by one base. The J gene is TRBJ2-1, the V gene TRBV11-2, with a tentative D call TRBD2 (6 bases). Germline V gene data show CDR1 as SGHAT and CDR2 as FQNNGV. The CDR3 totals 14 residues. The CDR3 DNA sequence: TGTACCAGCAGCTTAGTGCAACTAGCACGTGAGCAGTTCTTC. This gives the protein CTSSLVQLAREQFF.

This clonotype was seen many times. The genes are TRBV6-5 and TRBJ2-2; no definite D call. With 5 bases removed from V and 6 bases from J, the gap between germline ends came to 4 bases. Germline V gene data show CDR1 as MNHEY and CDR2 as SVGAGI. The CDR3 sequence is 11 residues long. The chain's CDR3 is CASSPAGELFF. As DNA, the CDR3 is TGTGCCAGCAGTCCCGCCGGGGAGCTGTTTTTT.

At least ten counts were recorded for this clonotype. The V and J genes are TRBV28 and TRBJ2-3, with a tentative D call TRBD2 (5 bases). This CDR3 comprises 15 residues. Germline CDR1 reads MDHEN; CDR2 reads SYDVKM. Trimming stripped 5 bases from V and 2 bases from J, with 14 bases between. This CDR3 is CASSGSSAITDTQYF. The CDR3 nucleotides read TGTGCCAGCAGTGGGAGCTCAGCTATCACAGATACGCAGTATTTT.

This clonotype was observed a handful of times. A much larger clone lies a single base off, so this may be a read error. The chain uses TRBV19 and TRBJ2-1; 15 nucleotides align to TRBD2. Germline loops: CDR1 LNHDA, CDR2 SQIVND (reference sequence). The CDR3 is 18 amino acids. The CDR3 here is CASSPGLAGGTYRNEPFF. DNA of the CDR3: TGTGCCAGTAGCCCGGGACTAGCGGGGGGCACCTACAGAAATGAGCCGTTCTTC.

For this clonotype: It may be a read error: a sequence one base away is much more abundant. The gene calls are TRBV6-5 and TRBJ1-2; 7 bases line up with TRBD1. The CDR3 has 14 residues. Germline trimming cut 4 bases from V and 2 bases from J; bases unmatched to any gene: 4. From germline, CDR1 is MNHEY and CDR2 SVGAGI. CDR3 in DNA: TGTGCCAGCAGTTGCTCGACAGGGAACTATGGCTACACCTTC. Translated: CASSCSTGNYGYTF.

This chain uses TRBV29-1 with TRBJ1-4, with D unclear. There are 13 residues in the CDR3. Trimming cost V 4 bases and J 7 bases, with 13 bases left between them. Germline lookup yields CDR1 SQVTM and CDR2 ANQGSEA. In DNA form, the CDR3 reads TGCAGCGTTGCGCCAGCCCCGTCTGAAAAACTGTTTTTT. It translates to CSVAPAPSEKLFF. Looking up the rest from reference TRBV29-1 and TRBJ1-4 gives the full variable domain: SAVISQKPSRDICQRGTSLTIQCQVDSQVTMMFWYRQQPGQSLTLIATANQGSEATYESGFVIDKFPISRPNLTFSTLTVSNMSPEDSSIYLCSVAPAPSEKLFFGSGTQLSVL.